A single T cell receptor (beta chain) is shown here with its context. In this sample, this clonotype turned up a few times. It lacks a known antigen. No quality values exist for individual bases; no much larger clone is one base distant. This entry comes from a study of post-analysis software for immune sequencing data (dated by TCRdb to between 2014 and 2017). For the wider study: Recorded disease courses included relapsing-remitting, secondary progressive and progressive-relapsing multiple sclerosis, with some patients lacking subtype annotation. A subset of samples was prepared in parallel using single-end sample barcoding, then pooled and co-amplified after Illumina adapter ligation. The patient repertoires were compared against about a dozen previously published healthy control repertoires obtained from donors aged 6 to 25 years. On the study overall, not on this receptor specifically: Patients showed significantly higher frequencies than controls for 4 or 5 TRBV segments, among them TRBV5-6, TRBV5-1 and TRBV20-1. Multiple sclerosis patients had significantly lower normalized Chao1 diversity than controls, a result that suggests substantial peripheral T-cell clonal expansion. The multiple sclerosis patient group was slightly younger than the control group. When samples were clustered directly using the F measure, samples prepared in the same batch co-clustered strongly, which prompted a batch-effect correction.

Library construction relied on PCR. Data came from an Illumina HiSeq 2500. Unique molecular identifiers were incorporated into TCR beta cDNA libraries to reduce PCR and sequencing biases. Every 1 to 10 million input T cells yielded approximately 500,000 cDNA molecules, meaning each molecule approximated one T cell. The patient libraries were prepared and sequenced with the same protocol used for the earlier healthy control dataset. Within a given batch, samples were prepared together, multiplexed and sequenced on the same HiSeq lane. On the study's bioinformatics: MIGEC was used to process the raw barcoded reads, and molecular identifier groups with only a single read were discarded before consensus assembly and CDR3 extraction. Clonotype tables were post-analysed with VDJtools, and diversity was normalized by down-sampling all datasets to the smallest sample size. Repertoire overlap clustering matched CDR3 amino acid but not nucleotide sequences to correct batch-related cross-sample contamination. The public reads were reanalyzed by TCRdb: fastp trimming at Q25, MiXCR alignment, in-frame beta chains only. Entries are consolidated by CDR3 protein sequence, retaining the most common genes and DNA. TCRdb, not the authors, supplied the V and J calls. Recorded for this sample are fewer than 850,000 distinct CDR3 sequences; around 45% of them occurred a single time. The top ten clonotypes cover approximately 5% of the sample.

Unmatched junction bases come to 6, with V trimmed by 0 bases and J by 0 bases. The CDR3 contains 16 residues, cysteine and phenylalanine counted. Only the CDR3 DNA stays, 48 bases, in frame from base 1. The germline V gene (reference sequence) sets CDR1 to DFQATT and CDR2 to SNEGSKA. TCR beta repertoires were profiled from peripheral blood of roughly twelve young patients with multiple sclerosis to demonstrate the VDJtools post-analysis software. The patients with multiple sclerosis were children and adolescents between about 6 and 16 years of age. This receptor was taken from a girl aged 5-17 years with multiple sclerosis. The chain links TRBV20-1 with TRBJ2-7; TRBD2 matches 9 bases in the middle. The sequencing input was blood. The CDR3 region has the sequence CSARDGGSGSSYEQYF. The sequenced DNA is TGCAGTGCTAGAGATGGAGGTAGCGGGAGCTCCTACGAGCAGTACTTC.